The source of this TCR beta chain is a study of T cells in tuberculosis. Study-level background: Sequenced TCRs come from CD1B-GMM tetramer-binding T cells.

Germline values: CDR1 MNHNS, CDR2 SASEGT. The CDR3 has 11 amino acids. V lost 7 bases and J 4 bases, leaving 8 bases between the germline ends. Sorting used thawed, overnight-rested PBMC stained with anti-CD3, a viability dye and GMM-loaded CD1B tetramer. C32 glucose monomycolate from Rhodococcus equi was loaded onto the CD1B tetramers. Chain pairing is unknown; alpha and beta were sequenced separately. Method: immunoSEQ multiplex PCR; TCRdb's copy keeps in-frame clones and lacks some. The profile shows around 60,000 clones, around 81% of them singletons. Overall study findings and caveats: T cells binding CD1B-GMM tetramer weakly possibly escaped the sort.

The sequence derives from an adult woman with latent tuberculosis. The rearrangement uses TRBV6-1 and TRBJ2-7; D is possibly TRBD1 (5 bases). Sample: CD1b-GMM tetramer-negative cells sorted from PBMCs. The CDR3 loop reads CASTAGYEQYF. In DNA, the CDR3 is TGTGCCAGCACCGCAGGGTACGAGCAGTACTTC.